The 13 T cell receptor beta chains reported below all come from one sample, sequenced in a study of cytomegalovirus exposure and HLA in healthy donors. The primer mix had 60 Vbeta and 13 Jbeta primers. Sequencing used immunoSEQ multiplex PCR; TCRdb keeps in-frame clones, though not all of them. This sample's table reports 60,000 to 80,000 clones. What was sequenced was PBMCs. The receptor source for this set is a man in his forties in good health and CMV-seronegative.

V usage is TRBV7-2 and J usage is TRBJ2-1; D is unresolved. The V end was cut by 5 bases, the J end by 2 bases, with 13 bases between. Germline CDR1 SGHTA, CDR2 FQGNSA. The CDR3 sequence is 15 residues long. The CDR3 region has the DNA TGTGCCAGCAGCCTGCTCCGGGTTGCCTACAATGAGCAGTTCTTC. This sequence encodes CASSLLRVAYNEQFF.

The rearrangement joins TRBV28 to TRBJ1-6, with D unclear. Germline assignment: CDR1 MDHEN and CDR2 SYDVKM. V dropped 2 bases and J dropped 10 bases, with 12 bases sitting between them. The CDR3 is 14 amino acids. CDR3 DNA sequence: TGTGCCAGCAGTTTAACGAGGGCCAGCTCACCCCTCCACTTT. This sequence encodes CASSLTRASSPLHF.

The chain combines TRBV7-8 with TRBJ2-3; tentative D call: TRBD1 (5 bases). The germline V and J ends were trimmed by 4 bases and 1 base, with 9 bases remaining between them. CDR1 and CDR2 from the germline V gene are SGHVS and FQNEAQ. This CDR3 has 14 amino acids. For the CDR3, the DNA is TGTGCCAGCAGCTCCGACAGTCGCACAGATACGCAGTATTTT. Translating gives CASSSDSRTDTQYF.

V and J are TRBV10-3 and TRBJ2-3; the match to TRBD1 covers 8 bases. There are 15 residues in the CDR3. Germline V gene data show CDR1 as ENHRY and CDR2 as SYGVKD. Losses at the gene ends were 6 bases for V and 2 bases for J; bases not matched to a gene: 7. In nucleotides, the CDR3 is TGTGCCATCAGCACTGGACAGGGATTCACAGATACGCAGTATTTT. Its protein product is CAISTGQGFTDTQYF.

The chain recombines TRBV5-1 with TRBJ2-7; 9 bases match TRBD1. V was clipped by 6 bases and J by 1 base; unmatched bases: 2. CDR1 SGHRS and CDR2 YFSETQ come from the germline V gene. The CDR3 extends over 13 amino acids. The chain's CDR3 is CASTGTGSYEQYF. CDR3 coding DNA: TGCGCCAGCACCGGGACAGGGTCCTACGAGCAGTACTTC.

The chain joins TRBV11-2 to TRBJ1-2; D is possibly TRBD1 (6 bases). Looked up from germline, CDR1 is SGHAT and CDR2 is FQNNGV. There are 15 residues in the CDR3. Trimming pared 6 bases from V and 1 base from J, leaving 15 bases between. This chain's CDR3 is CASRQTGTHNYGYTF. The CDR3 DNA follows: TGTGCCAGCAGACAAACAGGGACCCATAACTATGGCTACACCTTC. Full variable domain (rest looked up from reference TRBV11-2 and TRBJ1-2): EAGVAQSPRYKIIEKRQSVAFWCNPISGHATLYWYQQILGQGPKLLIQFQNNGVVDDSQLPKDRFSAERLKGVDSTLKIQPAKLEDSAVYLCASRQTGTHNYGYTFGSGTRLTVV.

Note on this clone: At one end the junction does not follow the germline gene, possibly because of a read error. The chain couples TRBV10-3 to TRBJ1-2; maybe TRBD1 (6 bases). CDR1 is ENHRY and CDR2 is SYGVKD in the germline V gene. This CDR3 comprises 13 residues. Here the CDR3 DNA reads TGTGCCATCAGTCAGTCAGGGGACTATGGCTACACCTTC. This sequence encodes CAISQSGDYGYTF.

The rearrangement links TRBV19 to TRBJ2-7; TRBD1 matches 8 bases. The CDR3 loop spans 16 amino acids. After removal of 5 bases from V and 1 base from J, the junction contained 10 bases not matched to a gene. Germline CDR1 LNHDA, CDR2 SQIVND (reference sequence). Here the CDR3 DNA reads TGTGCCAGTAGTGAACGACAGGGGAAAAGGTCCTACGAGCAGTACTTC. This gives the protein CASSERQGKRSYEQYF.

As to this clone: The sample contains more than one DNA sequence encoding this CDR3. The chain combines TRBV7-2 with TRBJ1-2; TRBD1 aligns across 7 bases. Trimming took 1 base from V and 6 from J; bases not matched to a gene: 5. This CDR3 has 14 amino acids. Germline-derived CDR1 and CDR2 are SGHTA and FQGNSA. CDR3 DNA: TGTGCCAGCAGCTTAGACAGGGGTGTCGATGGCTACACCTTC. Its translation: CASSLDRGVDGYTF.

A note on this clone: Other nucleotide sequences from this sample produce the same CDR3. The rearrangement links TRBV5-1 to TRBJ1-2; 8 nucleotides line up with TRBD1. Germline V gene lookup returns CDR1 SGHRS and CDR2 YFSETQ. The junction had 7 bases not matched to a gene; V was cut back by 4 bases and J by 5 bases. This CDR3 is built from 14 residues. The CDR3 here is CASSLGQGDYGYTF. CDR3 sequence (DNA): TGCGCCAGCAGCCTTGGACAGGGAGATTATGGCTACACCTTC.

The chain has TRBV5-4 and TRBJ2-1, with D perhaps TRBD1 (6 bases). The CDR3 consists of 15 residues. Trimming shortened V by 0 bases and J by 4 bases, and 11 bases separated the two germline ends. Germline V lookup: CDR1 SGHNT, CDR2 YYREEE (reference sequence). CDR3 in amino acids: CASSLGGQIYNEQFF. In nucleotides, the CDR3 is TGTGCCAGCAGCTTGGGAGGACAGATTTACAATGAGCAGTTCTTC.

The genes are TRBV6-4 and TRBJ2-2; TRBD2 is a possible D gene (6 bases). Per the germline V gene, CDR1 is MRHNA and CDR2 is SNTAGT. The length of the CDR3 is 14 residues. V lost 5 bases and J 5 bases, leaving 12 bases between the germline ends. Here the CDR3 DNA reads TGTGCCAGCAGTTATGGGAGCGGGACCGGGGAGCTGTTTTTT. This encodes CASSYGSGTGELFF.

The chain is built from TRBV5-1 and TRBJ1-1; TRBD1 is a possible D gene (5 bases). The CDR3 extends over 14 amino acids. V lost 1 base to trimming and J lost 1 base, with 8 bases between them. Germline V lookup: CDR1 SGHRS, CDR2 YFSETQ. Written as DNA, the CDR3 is TGCGCCAGCAGCTTGATTACAGGGAACACTGAAGCTTTCTTT. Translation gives CASSLITGNTEAFF.